The rows below give T cell receptor beta chains drawn from one sample of a study of shared clonotypes between healthy human individuals. The method was immunoSEQ multiplex PCR; TCRdb's version includes in-frame clones alone and lacks a portion of them. The data hold approximately 2,000,000 clones, with roughly 93% observed a single time. The material sequenced was naive CD8+ T cells from PBMCs. The receptors were gathered from a man aged 18-30 years in good health. Some clones in this sample may be carry-over from other donors' samples. The CDR3 runs from the conserved cysteine through the conserved F or W. D genes are given only for firm matches. Rows may omit the clone size; those that give it use once, few, many or a size class.

J,size,V,D,CDR3,DNA
TRBJ1-2,-,TRBV30,-,CAWSEGFGGYTF,TGTGCCTGGAGCGAGGGTTTTGGCGGCTACACCTTC
TRBJ2-3,-,TRBV7-9,-,CASSFPSLTSTDTQYF,TGTGCCAGCAGCTTTCCCAGCCTTACTAGCACAGATACGCAGTATTTT
TRBJ2-2,-,TRBV25-1,TRBD1,CASSSRTGRFAGELFF,TGTGCCAGCAGTTCCCGGACAGGGAGGTTCGCCGGGGAGCTGTTTTTT
TRBJ1-4,once,TRBV27,-,CASSPLSWQGNEKLFF,TGTGCCAGCAGTCCCCTTTCTTGGCAGGGTAACGAAAAACTGTTTTTT
TRBJ1-2,few,TRBV6-5,-,CASRPTTRVNYGYTF,TGTGCCAGCAGACCCACCACCCGGGTTAACTATGGCTACACCTTC
TRBJ1-2,-,TRBV5-5,-,CASSLAANYGYTF,TGTGCCAGCAGCTTGGCAGCTAACTATGGCTACACCTTC
TRBJ2-3,-,TRBV13,-,CASSGPGQAGDTQYF,TGTGCCAGCAGCGGGCCGGGCCAAGCAGGAGATACGCAGTATTTT
TRBJ2-7,-,TRBV10-3,-,CAISESSGASYEQYF,TGTGCCATCAGTGAGTCGTCGGGGGCCTCCTACGAGCAGTACTTC
TRBJ1-2,-,TRBV29-1,-,CSVVGGQDGYTF,TGCAGCGTTGTTGGGGGGCAGGATGGCTACACCTTC
TRBJ2-5,-,TRBV28,-,CASSLRSGSRETQYF,TGTGCCAGCAGTTTAAGGTCCGGGAGTCGGGAGACCCAGTACTTC
TRBJ2-7,-,TRBV9,-,CASSVGGAEAYEQYF,TGTGCCAGCAGCGTAGGTGGGGCGGAGGCCTACGAGCAGTACTTC
TRBJ2-1,-,TRBV5-1,TRBD1,CASSLARDSNFDPLALKRDNEQFF,TGCGCCAGCAGCTTGGCCCGGGACAGCAATTTCGACCCGTTAGCCTTAAAGAGAGACAATGAGCAGTTCTTC
TRBJ2-1,-,TRBV5-8,-,CASSFAGTYNEQFF,TGTGCCAGCAGCTTTGCAGGAACCTACAATGAGCAGTTCTTC
TRBJ2-5,-,TRBV30,-,CAWGDKETQYF,TGTGCCTGGGGAGACAAAGAGACCCAGTACTTC
TRBJ1-2,-,TRBV11-1,-,CASSLGGTANYGYTF,TGTGCCAGCAGCTTAGGCGGGACGGCTAACTATGGCTACACCTTC
TRBJ2-6,-,TRBV27,-,CASSLLGSGANVLTF,TGTGCCAGCAGTTTACTGGGCTCTGGGGCCAACGTCCTGACTTTC
TRBJ2-7,-,TRBV27,-,CASSFRPDRLEQYF,TGTGCCAGCAGTTTCCGCCCGGACCGGCTGGAGCAGTACTTC
TRBJ2-7,-,TRBV27,TRBD2,CASRGLADEQYF,TGTGCCAGCAGAGGACTAGCTGACGAGCAGTACTTC
TRBJ1-2,once,TRBV28,-,CASSLLGREWGYTF,TGTGCCAGCAGTTTACTTGGCAGGGAATGGGGCTACACCTTC
TRBJ2-7,-,TRBV5-6,-,CASSLEGTGWQYF,TGTGCCAGCAGCTTGGAAGGGACCGGGTGGCAGTACTTC
TRBJ2-1,-,TRBV4-2,-,CASSQVPGIGNNEQFF,TGTGCCAGCAGCCAAGTTCCGGGGATAGGCAACAATGAGCAGTTCTTC
TRBJ2-5,-,TRBV15,TRBD2,CATSRLPTSGRVETQYF,TGTGCCACCAGCAGACTACCGACTAGCGGGAGGGTGGAGACCCAGTACTTC
TRBJ2-7,-,TRBV7-9,-,CASSQTSQGPHYEQYF,TGTGCCAGCAGCCAGACCTCTCAGGGGCCCCACTACGAGCAGTACTTC
TRBJ2-3,-,TRBV25-1,TRBD1,CASTDRGTDTQYF,TGTGCCAGTACGGACAGGGGCACAGATACGCAGTATTTT
TRBJ2-7,-,TRBV19,-,CASSARVSTTYEQYF,TGTGCCAGTAGTGCCCGCGTTAGCACCACCTACGAGCAGTACTTC
TRBJ2-3,-,TRBV12-5,-,CASGHAGTLEGDTQYF,TGTGCTAGTGGGCATGCCGGGACACTGGAGGGAGATACGCAGTATTTT
TRBJ2-7,-,TRBV29-1,TRBD2,CSVGLAGGYEQYF,TGCAGCGTTGGACTAGCGGGAGGATACGAGCAGTACTTC